What follows are 11 T cell receptor beta chains derived from one specimen sequenced in a study of blood T cells in healthy people across ages. It was with a sample-barcoded 5' primer and a J-beta primer mix that a second PCR of roughly 7 to 12 cycles was run. One entry per CDR3 protein, called by TCRdb with MiXCR from the 5' RACE reads. The profile shows approximately 1,700,000 distinct CDR3 sequences, approximately 40% of them singletons. Input material: blood. These TCRs come from a human donor in good health.

Note on this clonotype: One end of the junction fails to match germline, which may point to a read error. The chain combines TRBV7-2 with TRBJ1-1, with 7 bases matching TRBD1. Germline V lookup: CDR1 SGHTA, CDR2 FQGNSA. The CDR3 loop spans 15 amino acids. The CDR3 coding sequence is TGTGCCAGCAACTTAGTTGGACAGGCAAACACTGAAGCTTTCTTT. This translates into CASNLVGQANTEAFF.

The gene calls are TRBV14 and TRBJ2-7; D might be TRBD1 (6 bases). The CDR3 loop spans 13 amino acids. The germline gives CDR1 SGHDN, CDR2 FVKESK. V was trimmed by 5 bases and J by 4 bases, leaving 12 bases between them. CDR3 nucleotides: TGTGCCAGCAGCACCAACAGGGAATACGAGCAGTACTTC. Its translation is CASSTNREYEQYF.

A few counts support this clonotype. This chain connects TRBV7-9 to TRBJ1-1; a possible D gene is TRBD1 (5 bases). The CDR3 has 13 residues. V was pared by 1 base and J by 11 bases, with 14 bases between. Per the germline V gene, CDR1 is SEHNR and CDR2 is FQNEAQ (reference sequence). The CDR3 DNA sequence: TGTGCCAGCAGCTTAGATGGGGGAAGTGAGGCTTTCTTT. This sequence encodes CASSLDGGSEAFF. Combining the CDR3 with reference TRBV7-9 and TRBJ1-1 gives the whole variable domain DTGVSQNPRHKITKRGQNVTFRCDPISEHNRLYWYRQTLGQGPEFLTYFQNEAQLEKSRLLSDRFSAERPKGSFSTLEIQRTEQGDSAMYLCASSLDGGSEAFFGQGTRLTVV.

This chain joins TRBV6-1 and TRBJ1-2; D unresolved. Germline CDR1 is MNHNS and CDR2 is SASEGT. V shed 4 bases and J shed 2 bases, with 8 bases lying between them. This CDR3 spans 13 amino acids. CDR3 residues: CASSVWQNYGYTF. In nucleotides, the CDR3 is TGTGCCAGCAGTGTATGGCAGAACTATGGCTACACCTTC.

The chain links TRBV5-1 to TRBJ1-5, with 8 bases lining up with TRBD1. Germline-derived CDR1 and CDR2 are SGHRS and YFSETQ. CDR3 length: 12 amino acids. Germline trimming cut 5 bases from V and 7 bases from J; bases unmatched to any gene: 2. Here the CDR3 reads CASRDRVQPQHF. Written as DNA, the CDR3 is TGCGCCAGCAGGGACAGGGTCCAGCCCCAGCATTTT. Based on the CDR3 plus reference TRBV5-1 and TRBJ1-5, the full variable domain is KAGVTQTPRYLIKTRGQQVTLSCSPISGHRSVSWYQQTPGQGLQFLFEYFSETQRNKGNFPGRFSGRQFSNSRSEMNVSTLELGDSALYLCASRDRVQPQHFGDGTRLSIL.

Points on this clonotype: One junction end does not reproduce the germline sequence, and a read error may be involved. The chain joins TRBV28 to TRBJ2-4; 7 bases are a match to TRBD2. The J call is doubtful: the DNA matches TRBJ2-7 better. This CDR3 comprises 15 residues. CDR1 and CDR2 (germline): MDHEN, SYDVKM. DNA of the CDR3: TGTACCAGCAGTTTAGGGAGGGACTTTCTGTACGAGCAGTACTTC. Its translation is CTSSLGRDFLYEQYF.

The V and J genes are TRBV7-2 and TRBJ2-1, with D possibly matching TRBD1 (7 bases). Trimming shortened V by 5 bases and J by 10 bases, and 21 bases separated the two germline ends. Germline V gives CDR1 SGHTA, CDR2 FQGNSA. This CDR3 region has 15 residues. For the CDR3, the DNA is TGTGCCAGCAGCCCCGTCAGGGGGGCATCCTACGAGCAGTTCTTC. It yields the protein CASSPVRGASYEQFF.

V is TRBV7-8 and J is TRBJ2-3; tentatively, D is TRBD1 (6 bases). This CDR3 is built from 18 residues. Trimming removed 1 base from V and 2 bases from J, with 19 bases in between. Germline V gene data show CDR1 as SGHVS and CDR2 as FQNEAQ. Here the CDR3 reads CASSLDMVRGGFTDTQYF. The CDR3 DNA is TGTGCCAGCAGCTTAGATATGGTTAGAGGGGGATTCACAGATACGCAGTATTTT.

A remark on this clonotype: Germline is not matched at one junction end, which may reflect a read error. V is TRBV4-2 and J is TRBJ2-3; D uncertain. Germline CDR1 LGHNA, CDR2 YNFKEQ. This CDR3 has 13 residues. The CDR3: CASSQDGPGTRYF. CDR3 sequence (DNA): TGTGCCAGCAGCCAAGATGGGCCGGGTACGCGGTATTTT.

This clonotype was recorded at least ten times. The V gene is TRBV29-1, the J gene TRBJ2-5; 8 bases are a match to TRBD1. Trimming removed 3 bases from V and 0 bases from J; junction bases left unmatched: 6. CDR1 and CDR2 from the germline V gene are SQVTM and ANQGSEA. The CDR3 contains 15 residues. Here the CDR3 DNA reads TGCAGCGTTGATCTAAAGGACAGGGACCAAGAGACCCAGTACTTC. Protein: CSVDLKDRDQETQYF.

This chain connects TRBV29-1 to TRBJ2-7; D possibly matches TRBD1 or TRBD2 (7 bases each). The CDR3 totals 15 residues. CDR1 is SQVTM, CDR2 ANQGSEA, per germline. Trimming removed 6 bases at V and 4 bases at J, with 22 bases between. CDR3 nucleotides: TGCAGCGTGGGGGGACAGCATGGGCGGGGGTACGAGCAGTACTTC. Amino acids: CSVGGQHGRGYEQYF.